These T cell receptor beta chains were read from a single sample in a study of neurological immune-mediated disorders. TCRdb re-derived calls from the 5' RACE reads in MiXCR, one entry per CDR3 protein. Of tens of thousands of distinct CDR3 sequences detected, over 8.5% appear once; the ten largest clones hold around 7%. Input material: PBMCs. Receptors originate from a male donor with HTLV-1-associated myelopathy (HAM/TSP). Both conserved end residues are part of each CDR3. A D gene is named only where the DNA matches it firmly. Clone sizes are given selectively: once, few, many, or a class where the clone is expanded.

D: -; size: many; J: TRBJ1-2; V: TRBV5-5; CDR3: CASSLRQGYGYTF; DNA: TGTGCCAGCAGCTTGCGGCAGGGCTATGGCTACACCTTC
D: -; size: -; J: TRBJ1-1; V: TRBV20-1; CDR3: CSTSPGALNTEAFF; DNA: TGCAGTACCTCCCCGGGGGCCCTGAACACTGAAGCTTTCTTT
D: TRBD2; size: many; J: TRBJ2-1; V: TRBV28; CDR3: CASSPSPRGGTYNEQFF; DNA: TGTGCCAGCAGTCCATCACCTCGGGGGGGTACCTACAATGAGCAGTTCTTC
D: -; size: many; J: TRBJ2-1; V: TRBV10-3; CDR3: CAISEGTWSSYNEQFF; DNA: TGTGCCATCAGTGAGGGGACCTGGAGCTCCTACAATGAGCAGTTCTTC
D: TRBD2; size: many; J: TRBJ2-2; V: TRBV7-2; CDR3: CASSPPTSGGRGELFF; DNA: TGTGCCAGCAGCCCCCCGACTAGCGGGGGGCGCGGGGAGCTGTTTTTT
D: TRBD1; size: many; J: TRBJ2-7; V: TRBV20-1; CDR3: CSADSGTGYEQYF; DNA: TGCAGTGCTGATTCCGGGACAGGGTACGAGCAGTACTTC
D: TRBD1; size: many; J: TRBJ1-4; V: TRBV5-1; CDR3: CASSLTTGGRREKLFF; DNA: TGCGCCAGCAGCTTGACGACAGGGGGACGAAGGGAAAAACTGTTTTTT
D: -; size: many; J: TRBJ2-1; V: TRBV5-6; CDR3: CASSLTESRLRSYNEQFF; DNA: TGTGCCAGCAGCTTAACGGAGTCTCGACTTCGCTCCTACAATGAGCAGTTCTTC
D: -; size: many; J: TRBJ2-2; V: TRBV12-3/TRBV12-4; CDR3: CASKTGTHNTGELFF; DNA: TGTGCCAGCAAAACCGGGACACACAACACCGGGGAGCTGTTTTTT
D: -; size: -; J: TRBJ2-1; V: TRBV5-1; CDR3: CASSPLGAGSNEQFF; DNA: TGCGCCAGCAGCCCCCTTGGTGCAGGATCCAATGAGCAGTTCTTC
D: TRBD1; size: many; J: TRBJ2-2; V: TRBV27; CDR3: CASSLSGQGAQLGELFF; DNA: TGTGCCAGCAGTTTATCCGGACAGGGGGCGCAACTCGGGGAGCTGTTTTTT
D: -; size: -; J: TRBJ2-7; V: TRBV5-5; CDR3: CASSLAWDNYEQYF; DNA: TGTGCCAGCAGCTTGGCATGGGATAACTACGAGCAGTACTTC
D: TRBD2; size: many; J: TRBJ2-3; V: TRBV5-1; CDR3: CASSSGTSGGAADTQYF; DNA: TGCGCCAGCAGCTCCGGGACTAGCGGGGGGGCAGCTGATACGCAGTATTTT
D: -; size: many; J: TRBJ2-3; V: TRBV3-1; CDR3: CASSQLDTQYF; DNA: TGTGCCAGCAGCCAGCTAGATACGCAGTATTTT
D: -; size: many; J: TRBJ1-3; V: TRBV29-1; CDR3: CSVQQDSGNTIYF; DNA: TGCAGCGTTCAACAGGACTCTGGAAACACCATATATTTT
D: -; size: many; J: TRBJ1-4; V: TRBV28; CDR3: CASKLGGLGEKLFF; DNA: TGTGCCAGCAAATTAGGGGGGCTCGGTGAAAAACTGTTTTTT
D: -; size: medium-sized; J: TRBJ2-5; V: TRBV20-1; CDR3: CSAPAVGGTWAQYF; DNA: TGCAGTGCTCCGGCTGTGGGGGGCACTTGGGCCCAGTACTTC
D: -; size: many; J: TRBJ1-5; V: TRBV2; CDR3: CASSDKENQPQHF; DNA: TGTGCCAGCAGTGATAAGGAAAATCAGCCCCAGCATTTT
D: -; size: many; J: TRBJ1-2; V: TRBV15; CDR3: CATSPHGGWLDYGYTF; DNA: TGTGCCACCAGCCCCCACGGGGGCTGGCTCGACTATGGCTACACCTTC
D: TRBD1; size: many; J: TRBJ1-1; V: TRBV5-5; CDR3: CASTSGGQAFSEAFF; DNA: TGTGCCAGCACCTCAGGGGGACAGGCGTTCAGTGAAGCTTTCTTT
D: -; size: many; J: TRBJ2-6; V: TRBV13; CDR3: CASSPLPISSGANVLTF; DNA: TGTGCCAGCAGCCCCTTACCTATATCCTCTGGGGCCAACGTCCTGACTTTC
D: TRBD2; size: many; J: TRBJ2-3; V: TRBV5-1; CDR3: CASKTLAGDIDTQYF; DNA: TGCGCCAGCAAAACTCTAGCGGGGGATATAGATACGCAGTATTTT
D: TRBD2; size: many; J: TRBJ2-5; V: TRBV7-2; CDR3: CASSLGGGGETQYF; DNA: TGTGCCAGCAGCTTAGGGGGCGGGGGGGAGACCCAGTACTTC
D: -; size: many; J: TRBJ1-4; V: TRBV6-5; CDR3: CASSDRGATNEKLFF; DNA: TGTGCCAGCAGCGACCGGGGTGCAACTAATGAAAAACTGTTTTTT
D: -; size: many; J: TRBJ1-1; V: TRBV12-3/TRBV12-4; CDR3: CASGGSTEAFF; DNA: TGTGCCAGTGGGGGGAGCACTGAAGCTTTCTTT
D: -; size: many; J: TRBJ1-2; V: TRBV7-2; CDR3: CASSLGVGAPGYTF; DNA: TGTGCCAGCAGCTTAGGGGTGGGGGCGCCTGGCTACACCTTC
D: TRBD2; size: many; J: TRBJ2-5; V: TRBV5-1; CDR3: CASSSAGGSQETQYF; DNA: TGCGCCAGCAGCTCCGCGGGGGGCTCCCAAGAGACCCAGTACTTC
D: TRBD1; size: many; J: TRBJ1-2; V: TRBV5-1; CDR3: CASSLAGGQGYGYTF; DNA: TGCGCCAGCAGCTTGGCCGGGGGACAGGGCTATGGCTACACCTTC
D: TRBD2; size: many; J: TRBJ2-5; V: TRBV7-2; CDR3: CASSLVTSGKTQYF; DNA: TGTGCCAGCAGCTTAGTAACTAGCGGAAAGACCCAGTACTTC
D: TRBD1; size: -; J: TRBJ2-5; V: TRBV30; CDR3: CASSAGTGKETQYF; DNA: TGTGCCTCCTCGGCCGGGACAGGGAAGGAGACCCAGTACTTC
D: -; size: many; J: TRBJ1-4; V: TRBV27; CDR3: CASSNLDAEDATNEKLFF; DNA: TGTGCCAGCAGCAACTTGGATGCTGAAGATGCAACTAATGAAAAACTGTTTTTT
D: TRBD1; size: many; J: TRBJ1-6; V: TRBV5-1; CDR3: CASSLRRQGFNSPLHF; DNA: TGCGCCAGCAGCCTCCGAAGACAGGGGTTTAATTCACCCCTCCACTTT
D: -; size: many; J: TRBJ1-1; V: TRBV12-3/TRBV12-4; CDR3: CASSFPGGAGTEAFF; DNA: TGTGCCAGCAGTTTCCCCGGAGGCGCGGGCACTGAAGCTTTCTTT